This T cell receptor beta chain was captured in a study of blood T cell repertoires in COVID-19. This CDR3 spans 17 amino acids. In germline, CDR1 is SGHNT, CDR2 YENEEA. The V end was cut by 4 bases, the J end by 2 bases, with 19 bases between. TCRdb keeps only in-frame clones here, not all; method: immunoSEQ multiplex PCR. The data show 200,000 to 300,000 clones, roughly 80% seen once. This clone was observed once. V usage is TRBV11-3 and J usage is TRBJ2-3, with D tentatively TRBD1 (7 bases). The source material was peripheral blood. The sequence was obtained from a man aged 55-75 years with acute or convalescent COVID-19. Here the CDR3 reads CASSSGDSNLPTDTQYF. The CDR3 nucleotides read TGTGCCAGCAGCTCGGGGGACAGTAATTTACCCACAGATACGCAGTATTTT.